This T cell receptor (beta chain) appears in the sequencing data of a study of blood T cell repertoires in COVID-19. Study-level information: Samples of COVID-19 (acute and convalescent) were obtained from the United States, Italy and Spain. PBMCs, B-cell-depleted T cells, or T cells provided the cDNA or gDNA that made up the material.

Authors' data handling: Estimation of nucleated cell counts relied on the amplification of reference gene primers. Assay: immunoSEQ multiplex PCR; the TCRdb copy retains only in-frame clones and omits some. V and J calls and clone size follow that table, whereas D and trimming were derived from the DNA. The table shows hundreds of thousands of clones, with approximately 80% occurring only once. V lost 4 bases to trimming and J lost 6 bases; unmatched junction nucleotides: 20. Germline CDR1 and CDR2: SGDLS and YYNGEE. The CDR3 has 20 residues. This TCR was sampled from a woman between 45 and 60 years old with active or convalescent COVID-19. The chain employs TRBV9 and TRBJ2-1; 12 bases fit TRBD1. The source material was peripheral blood. The DNA of the CDR3 is TGTGCCAGCAGCCTTTCCGGGACAGGGGGCTGGGACTTAAGAGGCAATGAGCAGTTCTTC. Amino acid sequence: CASSLSGTGGWDLRGNEQFF.